Following are 29 T cell receptor beta chains from one sample sequenced in a study of cytotoxic CD8 clonotypes in ibrutinib-treated CLL (TCRdb year 2021). The sample's time point, from its label and the paper: about 11 months on ibrutinib. Libraries were constructed by the immunoSEQ multiplex PCR assay. Not all clones reach the TCRdb copy of this immuneACCESS table, which keeps in-frame sequences only. Checked studies attribute under half of the gap to unresolved V genes and leave the rest unexplained. Within this sample are some 61,000 clones, with about two thirds of them counted one time only. The top ten clonotypes cover 5.7% of the sample. The sequences come from PBMCs, collected after 12 months of ibrutinib treatment. All receptors derive from a human donor with chronic lymphocytic leukemia.

V is TRBV5-4 and J is TRBJ1-4; perhaps TRBD1 as D (5 bases). Trimming removed 4 bases at V and 3 bases at J, with 13 bases between. The germline V gene encodes CDR1 SGHNT and CDR2 YYREEE (reference sequence). This CDR3 is built from 15 residues. The CDR3 is CASSLSGGSNEKLFF. CDR3 sequence (DNA): TGTGCCAGCAGCCTCTCGGGGGGGTCTAATGAAAAACTGTTTTTT.

The rearrangement uses TRBV11-2 and TRBJ1-6; unclear D gene. Germline values: CDR1 SGHAT, CDR2 FQNNGV. There are 17 residues in the CDR3. V was clipped by 1 base and J by 9 bases, with 19 bases between them. CDR3 amino acids: CASSLGLPFIQGSPLHF. The CDR3 DNA sequence: TGTGCCAGCAGCTTAGGTTTACCGTTTATTCAAGGTTCACCCCTCCACTTT.

This chain links TRBV29-1 with TRBJ2-1, with a tentative D call TRBD1 (6 bases). Germline loops: CDR1 SQVTM, CDR2 ANQGSEA. CDR3 size: 14 residues. The V and J ends lost 4 bases and 4 bases respectively, with 14 bases between them. The CDR3 protein is CSVVRQGSYNEQFF. The CDR3 bases are TGCAGCGTTGTCAGGCAGGGGTCGTACAATGAGCAGTTCTTC.

V is TRBV11-2 and J is TRBJ2-5; D might be TRBD1 (5 bases). Looked up from germline, CDR1 is SGHAT and CDR2 is FQNNGV. V lost 5 bases, J lost 5 bases, and 18 bases lay in between. CDR3 size: 15 residues. DNA for the CDR3: TGTGCCAGCAGCCCAAGGGGTGGGTTTCACGAGACCCAGTACTTC. Protein product: CASSPRGGFHETQYF.

Here the CDR3 reads CASSPSGTGGLVAQYF. The CDR3, as DNA: TGTGCCAGTAGTCCCTCCGGGACAGGGGGTTTGGTGGCGCAGTATTTT. The rearrangement joins TRBV19 to TRBJ2-3; 11 bases fit TRBD1. The ends lost 5 bases at V and 10 bases at J; junction bases unmatched: 14. Per germline, CDR1 LNHDA and CDR2 SQIVND (reference sequence). This CDR3 has 16 amino acids.

This clone was counted only a few times. V usage is TRBV2 and J usage is TRBJ1-5, with 11 bases that match TRBD1. Per germline, CDR1 SNHLY and CDR2 FYNNEI. This CDR3 region has 14 residues. The V segment lost 4 bases and the J segment 6 bases; nucleotides outside the gene matches: 2. DNA for the CDR3: TGTGCCAGCAGTGGGGGGACAGGGGGTCAGCCCCAGCATTTT. Translated, it gives CASSGGTGGQPQHF.

This clone was seen more than once but under ten times. V is TRBV11-2 and J is TRBJ1-5, with no clear D. Germline values: CDR1 SGHAT, CDR2 FQNNGV. V was trimmed by 3 bases and J by 4 bases, leaving 4 bases between them. This CDR3 has 12 residues. This chain's CDR3 is CASSFPNQPQHF. CDR3 DNA sequence: TGTGCCAGCAGCTTCCCTAATCAGCCCCAGCATTTT.

This clone was seen a handful of times. The V gene is TRBV20-1, the J gene TRBJ2-2; the D is unclear. Trimming took 4 bases from V and 8 from J, leaving 8 bases between them. Germline V lookup: CDR1 DFQATT, CDR2 SNEGSKA (reference sequence). This CDR3 has 11 amino acids. The CDR3 region has the DNA TGCAGTGCTACGCTTGTGGGGGAGCTGTTTTTT. It translates to CSATLVGELFF.

The sample holds a few counts of this clone. The rearrangement links TRBV5-4 to TRBJ1-4, with D unclear. The CDR3 covers 14 residues. V was cut by 4 bases and J by 0 bases, with 7 bases left in between. The germline V gene encodes CDR1 SGHNT and CDR2 YYREEE (reference sequence). The CDR3 loop reads CASSPDSTNEKLFF. The CDR3 region has the DNA TGTGCCAGCAGCCCTGACTCAACTAATGAAAAACTGTTTTTT.

The chain is built from TRBV18 and TRBJ1-2, with TRBD1 matching 9 bases. The CDR3 spans 16 residues. Germline V gene sequence: CDR1 KGHSH, CDR2 LQKENI. V lost 3 bases, J lost 3 bases, and 8 bases stayed unmatched. The DNA of the CDR3 is TGTGCCAGCTCACCGGTTCTGGGACAGGGTCACTATGGCTACACCTTC. Amino acid sequence: CASSPVLGQGHYGYTF.

V and J are TRBV10-3 and TRBJ2-5; D unresolved. The germline V gene encodes CDR1 ENHRY and CDR2 SYGVKD. Trimming left V 0 bases short and J 1 base short, with 6 bases between. The CDR3 consists of 14 residues. The CDR3 nucleotides are TGTGCCATCAGTGAGTCGGGAAGCCAAGAGACCCAGTACTTC. Translating it yields CAISESGSQETQYF.

In this sample, this clone turned up a few times. This sequence joins TRBV6-5 and TRBJ1-5; unclear D gene. V was clipped by 6 bases and J by 0 bases, with 12 bases between them. Germline CDR1 is MNHEY and CDR2 is SVGAGI. This CDR3 has 15 residues. The CDR3 sequence: CASRMRAYSNQPQHF. CDR3 bases: TGTGCCAGCAGAATGAGGGCTTATAGCAATCAGCCCCAGCATTTT.

V and J are TRBV27 and TRBJ1-6; D perhaps matches TRBD1 (5 bases). The CDR3 runs 14 residues. The germline V gene has CDR1 MNHEY and CDR2 SMNVEV (reference sequence). V dropped 5 bases and J dropped 5 bases, with 10 bases sitting between them. The DNA for the CDR3 is TGTGCCAGCAGTGGACACACCAATAATTCACCCCTCCACTTT. Translating it yields CASSGHTNNSPLHF.

This clone is a singleton in its sample. This chain connects TRBV2 to TRBJ2-2, with D perhaps assigned TRBD1 or TRBD2 (5 bases each). The germline gives CDR1 SNHLY, CDR2 FYNNEI. This CDR3 has 15 residues. V was cut by 0 bases and J by 4 bases, with 9 bases left in between. DNA for the CDR3: TGTGCCAGCAGTGAAGCAGGGACCGTCACCGGGGAGCTGTTTTTT. Encoded protein: CASSEAGTVTGELFF.

The CDR3 bases are TGTGCCAGCAGCGACCACCGGGACAGCTACAATGAGCAGTTCTTC. It codes for CASSDHRDSYNEQFF. This chain uses TRBV7-8 with TRBJ2-1, with 7 bases aligning to TRBD1. The trim removed 5 bases at V and 3 bases at J, leaving 7 bases unmatched. CDR3 size: 15 residues. Germline CDR1 and CDR2: SGHVS and FQNEAQ.

The chain is built from TRBV6-1 and TRBJ2-5; 10 bases fit TRBD2. Germline loops: CDR1 MNHNS, CDR2 SASEGT. V shed 6 bases, J shed 4 bases, and the junction held 8 bases outside the gene matches. CDR3 size: 15 residues. This chain's CDR3 is CASSLAGAVGETQYF. The CDR3 DNA reads TGTGCCAGCAGCCTAGCGGGGGCCGTGGGAGAGACCCAGTACTTC.

This clone appeared a few times. As DNA, the CDR3 is TGTGCCAGCAGCTTAACAGCTCGGACCCCTTACGGCTACACCTTC. This codes for CASSLTARTPYGYTF. The V and J genes are TRBV7-3 and TRBJ1-2; D call uncertain. The CDR3 is 15 residues long. Trimming left V 0 bases short and J 8 bases short, with 16 bases between. Germline V gene sequence: CDR1 SGHTA, CDR2 FQGTGA.

This clone occurred a few times. Written as DNA, the CDR3 is TGTGCCAGTAACCCCGGACTAGCGGGGCCCACAGATACGCAGTATTTT. It yields the protein CASNPGLAGPTDTQYF. The chain links TRBV19 to TRBJ2-3; 12 bases are shared with TRBD2. Germline V gene sequence: CDR1 LNHDA, CDR2 SQIVND (reference sequence). V shed 7 bases, J shed 2 bases, and the junction held 7 bases outside the gene matches. This CDR3 is built from 16 residues.

The chain has TRBV30 and TRBJ2-3; D ambiguous. The CDR3 loop spans 15 amino acids. Trimming left V 5 bases short and J 3 bases short, with 18 bases between. The germline CDR1 and CDR2 sequences are GTSNPN and SVGIG (reference sequence). The CDR3 bases are TGTGCCTGGGCAGTACCGGGCAACATAACAGATACGCAGTATTTT. Translating gives CAWAVPGNITDTQYF.

V usage is TRBV29-1 and J usage is TRBJ1-2; D perhaps matches TRBD1 (5 bases). The V end lost 4 bases, the J end lost 2 bases, and 5 bases lay between the germline ends. Looked up from germline, CDR1 is SQVTM and CDR2 is ANQGSEA. The CDR3 has 11 amino acids. CDR3 in DNA: TGCAGCGTTGGGGGGAACTATGGCTACACCTTC. Translating gives CSVGGNYGYTF.

The chain is built from TRBV5-3 and TRBJ2-4; the match to TRBD1 covers 7 bases. TRBV5-3 is annotated as an ORF whose role is uncertain. The CDR3 totals 13 residues. V was clipped by 6 bases and J by 7 bases; unmatched bases: 7. The CDR3 nucleotides read TGTGCCAGAAACACCCTACAGGGGAACATTCAGTACTTC. This gives the protein CARNTLQGNIQYF.

V usage is TRBV9 and J usage is TRBJ2-7; the D call may be TRBD1 or TRBD2 (5 bases each). V shed 4 bases and J shed 4 bases, with 27 bases lying between them. The CDR3 extends over 18 amino acids. Germline loops: CDR1 SGDLS, CDR2 YYNGEE. The CDR3 nucleotides read TGTGCCAGCAGCTCCTCTCCGCGTTTACCGGGACCTATTTACGAGCAGTACTTC. It specifies CASSSSPRLPGPIYEQYF.

This chain joins TRBV28 and TRBJ2-2; D perhaps matches TRBD1 (6 bases). The CDR3 extends over 13 amino acids. V was trimmed by 5 bases and J by 5 bases, leaving 9 bases between them. Germline CDR1 reads MDHEN; CDR2 reads SYDVKM. The CDR3 bases are TGTGCCAGCAGTGGGACACCTACCGGGGAGCTGTTTTTT. Amino acids: CASSGTPTGELFF. Full variable domain (outside the CDR3, taken from reference TRBV28 and TRBJ2-2): DVKVTQSSRYLVKRTGEKVFLECVQDMDHENMFWYRQDPGLGLRLIYFSYDVKMKEKGDIPEGYSVSREKKERFSLILESASTNQTSMYLCASSGTPTGELFFGEGSRLTVL.

The chain couples TRBV11-2 to TRBJ2-3, with 7 positions matching TRBD1. Trimming removed 0 bases from V and 10 bases from J; junction bases left unmatched: 4. Per the germline V gene, CDR1 is SGHAT and CDR2 is FQNNGV. The CDR3 is made up of 13 amino acids. The DNA for the CDR3 is TGTGCCAGCAGCTTAGATTACGGACAGGCGCAGTATTTT. Residues: CASSLDYGQAQYF.

J is TRBJ2-7 and V is TRBV6-4; D possibly corresponds to TRBD2 (5 bases). The CDR3 length is 10 residues. Trimming stripped 10 bases from V and 6 bases from J, with 10 bases between. Germline loops: CDR1 MRHNA, CDR2 SNTAGT. The CDR3 loop is CATTRAEQYF. The CDR3 DNA is TGTGCCACCACGAGGGCCGAGCAGTACTTC.

The V gene is TRBV7-2, the J gene TRBJ1-2, with unresolved D. The germline CDR1 and CDR2 sequences are SGHTA and FQGNSA. V lost 1 base and J lost 7, with 22 bases in between. This CDR3 has 17 residues. This chain's CDR3 is CASSLVGSPGKNLGYTF. The CDR3, as DNA: TGTGCCAGCAGCTTAGTTGGAAGTCCAGGCAAGAATCTTGGCTACACCTTC.

The CDR3 loop is CASSLGWREDTQYF. The CDR3 DNA is TGTGCCAGCAGCTTAGGTTGGCGGGAAGATACGCAGTATTTT. V usage is TRBV7-2 and J usage is TRBJ2-3, with D possibly being TRBD2 (6 bases). This CDR3 comprises 14 residues. Germline assignment: CDR1 SGHTA and CDR2 FQGNSA. V was shortened by 1 base and J by 5 bases, with 10 bases between the two germline ends.

This sequence joins TRBV5-6 and TRBJ1-6, with D maybe TRBD1 (6 bases). The CDR3 is 17 residues long. Trimming shortened V by 0 bases and J by 0 bases, and 10 bases separated the two germline ends. The germline gives CDR1 SGHDT, CDR2 YYEEEE. This CDR3 is CASSLGGASSYNSPLHF. The CDR3 coding sequence is TGTGCCAGCAGCTTGGGGGGGGCGAGCTCCTATAATTCACCCCTCCACTTT. Filled out from reference TRBV5-6 and TRBJ1-6, the complete variable domain reads DAGVTQSPTHLIKTRGQQVTLRCSPKSGHDTVSWYQQALGQGPQFIFQYYEEEERQRGNFPDRFSGHQFPNYSSELNVNALLLGDSALYLCASSLGGASSYNSPLHFGNGTRLTVT.

This chain uses TRBV4-1 with TRBJ2-6, with D perhaps matching TRBD1 (5 bases). Germline V gene sequence: CDR1 MGHRA, CDR2 YSYEKL. The length of the CDR3 is 18 residues. The V end lost 1 base, the J end lost 1 base, and 14 bases lay between the germline ends. CDR3 sequence: CASSQVVDRISGANVLTF. CDR3 DNA: TGCGCCAGCAGCCAAGTCGTAGACAGAATATCTGGGGCCAACGTCCTGACTTTC.